This TCR beta chain is from a study of blood T cell repertoires in COVID-19. Background on the study: There were acute and convalescent COVID-19 samples, and they came from the United States, Italy and Spain.

This clone was seen a single time. Method: immunoSEQ multiplex PCR; TCRdb's copy keeps in-frame clones and lacks some. The table lists some 50,000 clones, 65% to 85% of them singletons. The V end lost 5 bases, the J end lost 0 bases, and 10 bases lay between the germline ends. Germline V lookup: CDR1 SNHLY, CDR2 FYNNEI. CDR3 length: 14 amino acids. The TCR sequence derives from a woman of 80 years or more with acute or convalescent COVID-19. Sequencing was performed on peripheral blood. This chain uses TRBV2 with TRBJ1-1; D is unclear. The chain's CDR3 is CASSYSGMNTEAFF. The CDR3 coding sequence is TGTGCCAGCAGTTACAGCGGGATGAACACTGAAGCTTTCTTT.